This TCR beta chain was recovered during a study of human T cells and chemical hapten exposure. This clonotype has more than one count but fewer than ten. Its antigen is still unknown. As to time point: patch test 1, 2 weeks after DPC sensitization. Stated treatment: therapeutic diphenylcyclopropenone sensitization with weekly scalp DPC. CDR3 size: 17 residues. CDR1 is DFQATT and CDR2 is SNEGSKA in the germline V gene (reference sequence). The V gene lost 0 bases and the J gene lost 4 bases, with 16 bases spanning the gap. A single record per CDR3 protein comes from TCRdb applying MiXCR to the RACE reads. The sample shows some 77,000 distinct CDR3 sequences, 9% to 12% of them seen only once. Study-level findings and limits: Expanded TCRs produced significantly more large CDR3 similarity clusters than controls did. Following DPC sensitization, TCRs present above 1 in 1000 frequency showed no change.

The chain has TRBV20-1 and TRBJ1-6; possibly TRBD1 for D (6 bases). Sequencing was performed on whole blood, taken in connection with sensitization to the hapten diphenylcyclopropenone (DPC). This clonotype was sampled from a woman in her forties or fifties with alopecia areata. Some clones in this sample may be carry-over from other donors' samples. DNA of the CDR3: TGCAGTGCTAGAGACAGGGAAGGGGGGGTATATAATTCACCCCTCCACTTT. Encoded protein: CSARDREGGVYNSPLHF.